A single sample gave rise to the 6 T cell receptor beta chains below, sequenced in a study of siplizumab effects on memory and regulatory T cells. Using immunoSEQ multiplex PCR, the repertoire was profiled, and TCRdb retains in-frame clones only, with some absent. The sample has over 100,000 clones; about 91% are singletons. The sample was Tregs sorted from blood. These receptors all stem from a human donor in good health.

The J gene is TRBJ1-1, the V gene TRBV4-1; D gene ambiguous. Germline CDR1 and CDR2: MGHRA and YSYEKL. V lost 4 bases and J lost 3, with 9 bases in between. The CDR3 loop spans 13 amino acids. The CDR3 region has the DNA TGCGCCAGCAGCCCGCGGACCGACACTGAAGCTTTCTTT. Protein product: CASSPRTDTEAFF.

This chain uses TRBV6-5 with TRBJ1-1; D is unclear. Germline values: CDR1 MNHEY, CDR2 SVGAGI. The V and J ends lost 0 bases and 3 bases respectively, with 14 bases between them. The CDR3 loop spans 16 amino acids. CDR3 sequence: CASSYSAGNGYTEAFF. The DNA for the CDR3 is TGTGCCAGCAGTTACTCTGCCGGGAACGGGTACACTGAAGCTTTCTTT.

The J gene is TRBJ2-5, the V gene TRBV6-5; D is perhaps TRBD1 or TRBD2 (5 bases each). V was shortened by 7 bases and J by 5 bases, with 17 bases between the two germline ends. From germline, CDR1 is MNHEY and CDR2 SVGAGI. This CDR3 has 14 amino acids. CDR3 sequence (DNA): TGTGCCAGCACCCGTCCAGGGAGTTGGGAGACCCAGTACTTC. This encodes CASTRPGSWETQYF.

The chain combines TRBV2 with TRBJ2-5; D gene ambiguous. Germline CDR1 reads SNHLY; CDR2 reads FYNNEI. Trimming shortened V by 6 bases and J by 5 bases, and 13 bases separated the two germline ends. The CDR3 has 13 amino acids. The CDR3: CASRLDLRETQYF. Written as DNA, the CDR3 is TGTGCCAGCAGGCTGGACCTGAGGGAGACCCAGTACTTC.

This chain joins TRBV7-7 and TRBJ2-7, with D perhaps given as TRBD1 or TRBD2 (5 bases each). The V and J ends lost 5 bases and 2 bases respectively, with 10 bases between them. CDR3 length: 13 amino acids. Germline V gene sequence: CDR1 SSHAT, CDR2 FNYEAQ (reference sequence). The CDR3 region has the DNA TGTGCCAGCAGCCGGGGCAGACCCTACGAGCAGTACTTC. Protein: CASSRGRPYEQYF.

J is TRBJ1-3 and V is TRBV9; the match to TRBD1 covers 9 bases. J was trimmed by 3 bases and V by 4 bases; bases with no gene match: 5. There are 15 residues in the CDR3. Germline CDR1 and CDR2: SGDLS and YYNGEE. As DNA, the CDR3 is TGTGCCAGCAGCCCAAGACAGGGGGTTGGAAACACCATATATTTT. The encoded protein is CASSPRQGVGNTIYF.